This T cell receptor beta chain was identified in a study of CD8+ T cells in alopecia areata. On the study more broadly: Treated patients received oral tofacitinib, 5 to 10 mg twice daily.

CDR1 is SQVTM and CDR2 is ANQGSEA in the germline V gene. This CDR3 contains 13 residues. V shed 5 bases, J shed 4 bases, and the junction held 2 bases outside the gene matches. Sequencing used cDNA as its template, made by extracting RNA and reverse transcribing it. The protocol was immunoSEQ multiplex PCR, while the TCRdb copy is restricted to in-frame clones and leaves out a portion. The profile shows approximately 150,000 clones, 87% of them singletons. Sequences were derived from CD8+ T cells sorted from blood, sampled at week 0. The sequence was collected from a human donor with alopecia areata. The chain couples TRBV29-1 to TRBJ2-1, with 10 bases lining up with TRBD2. The CDR3 DNA sequence: TGCAGCGTTTTACTAGCGGGATACAATGAGCAGTTCTTC. Translating it yields CSVLLAGYNEQFF.